This T cell receptor (beta chain) is drawn from a study of blood T cell repertoires in COVID-19. Study-wide background: Sites in the United States, Italy and Spain provided acute and convalescent COVID-19 samples. Sources were T cells, B-cell-depleted T cells, or PBMCs; the material itself was cDNA or gDNA.

This clone was seen once. Trimming took off 2 bases at V and 1 base at J, with 10 bases between the two ends. This CDR3 region has 15 residues. Germline values: CDR1 LNHDA, CDR2 SQIVND (reference sequence). In the authors' methods: Reference gene primer amplification in the assay estimated nucleated cell counts. The assay was immunoSEQ multiplex PCR, and TCRdb's table has in-frame clones only and misses some. Clonal size and the V and J genes are those of that table, whereas D and trimming came from the DNA. This sample carries about 160,000 clones, about 85% of them seen once, and the ten largest clones take 10% to 15%.

The rearrangement joins TRBV19 to TRBJ2-3; the D gene is possibly TRBD1 (6 bases). The specimen sequenced was peripheral blood. This TCR was sampled from a man between 65 and 85 years old who had recovered from COVID-19. CDR3 in amino acids: CASSISGVRTDTQYF. CDR3 in DNA: TGTGCCAGTAGTATATCAGGGGTCCGCACAGATACGCAGTATTTT.